This TCR beta chain was identified during a study of blood T cell repertoires in COVID-19. Across the whole study: COVID-19 samples collected from the United States, Italy and Spain covered acute and convalescent phases. PBMCs, B-cell-depleted T cells, or T cells provided the cDNA or gDNA that made up the material.

Original analysis: Counts of nucleated cells, estimated from reference gene primer amplification, were obtained. The table came from immunoSEQ multiplex PCR; TCRdb's copy has only in-frame clones and leaves some out. The DNA was the basis for D and trimming; V, J and clone size are from that table. The data show 40,000 or so clones, 80% to 90% seen once. Trimming cost V 4 bases and J 3 bases; bases outside gene matches: 7. The CDR3 length is 17 residues. Germline lookup yields CDR1 LNHDA and CDR2 SQIVND (reference sequence). The clonotype was recovered from a man between 35 and 55 years old with active COVID-19. This chain joins TRBV19 and TRBJ2-1, with TRBD2 matching 12 bases. The sample was peripheral blood. In DNA form, the CDR3 reads TGTGCCAGTAGTACGAGACTAGCGGGAGTATACTACAATGAGCAGTTCTTC. Translating it yields CASSTRLAGVYYNEQFF.